This T cell receptor (beta chain) emerged from a study of blood T cell repertoires in COVID-19. Study in general: Samples taken during acute and convalescent COVID-19 were collected in the United States, Italy and Spain. T cells, B-cell-depleted T cells, or PBMCs provided the cDNA or gDNA that served as material.

Authors' processing steps: For nucleated cells, counts were estimated from reference gene primer amplification. Produced via immunoSEQ multiplex PCR; TCRdb's table is partial and in-frame only. The V and J calls and clone size were taken over from that table, and D and trimming were inferred from the DNA. Of approximately 160,000 clones in the sample, around 80% were seen once. Germline CDR1 and CDR2: SGDLS and YYNGEE. The CDR3 is made up of 14 amino acids. V shed 3 bases and J shed 0 bases, with 9 bases lying between them. There are a few counts of this clone. This chain links TRBV9 with TRBJ1-2, with D unresolved. The sample comprised peripheral blood. The sequence came from a woman at least 80 years old with acute or convalescent COVID-19. The CDR3 bases are TGTGCCAGCAGCGGACTGGCAGCTAACTATGGCTACACCTTC. Protein product: CASSGLAANYGYTF.